The table lists the clone carrying this T cell receptor beta chain with many counts. The CDR3 consists of 15 residues. The germline CDR1 and CDR2 sequences are LNHDA and SQIVND (reference sequence). The V end lost 1 base, the J end lost 3 bases, and 12 bases lay between the germline ends. Hyperthyroidism had been newly diagnosed in patients aged 18 to 65, and its duration was under 2 months. Exclusion criteria comprised uncontrolled infection, other autoimmune disease, pregnancy or lactation. Orbital computed tomography, thyroid ultrasound, serum thyroxine and TRAb, and clinical symptoms together informed the diagnoses. These data come from a study of T cells in Graves' hyperthyroidism and ophthalmopathy. Study-wide background: Sampling of peripheral blood happened at initial diagnosis, prior to any treatment.

TCR beta CDR3 regions were amplified from RNA transcripts. The TCR CDR3 was amplified in a first-round RT-PCR using the HTBI primer set. TCRdb fed the multiplex PCR reads into MiXCR, producing one record per CDR3 protein. The table has a few hundred thousand distinct CDR3 sequences, approximately 14% seen once. The genes are TRBV19 and TRBJ1-1; the D gene is possibly TRBD1 (6 bases). This TCR was sampled from a woman between 18 and 30 years old with Graves' hyperthyroidism. Sequencing was done on a sample of blood. CDR3 sequence (DNA): TGTGCCAGTAGTATAGGTCAGGGGAGGTACACTGAAGCTTTCTTT. Translated: CASSIGQGRYTEAFF.